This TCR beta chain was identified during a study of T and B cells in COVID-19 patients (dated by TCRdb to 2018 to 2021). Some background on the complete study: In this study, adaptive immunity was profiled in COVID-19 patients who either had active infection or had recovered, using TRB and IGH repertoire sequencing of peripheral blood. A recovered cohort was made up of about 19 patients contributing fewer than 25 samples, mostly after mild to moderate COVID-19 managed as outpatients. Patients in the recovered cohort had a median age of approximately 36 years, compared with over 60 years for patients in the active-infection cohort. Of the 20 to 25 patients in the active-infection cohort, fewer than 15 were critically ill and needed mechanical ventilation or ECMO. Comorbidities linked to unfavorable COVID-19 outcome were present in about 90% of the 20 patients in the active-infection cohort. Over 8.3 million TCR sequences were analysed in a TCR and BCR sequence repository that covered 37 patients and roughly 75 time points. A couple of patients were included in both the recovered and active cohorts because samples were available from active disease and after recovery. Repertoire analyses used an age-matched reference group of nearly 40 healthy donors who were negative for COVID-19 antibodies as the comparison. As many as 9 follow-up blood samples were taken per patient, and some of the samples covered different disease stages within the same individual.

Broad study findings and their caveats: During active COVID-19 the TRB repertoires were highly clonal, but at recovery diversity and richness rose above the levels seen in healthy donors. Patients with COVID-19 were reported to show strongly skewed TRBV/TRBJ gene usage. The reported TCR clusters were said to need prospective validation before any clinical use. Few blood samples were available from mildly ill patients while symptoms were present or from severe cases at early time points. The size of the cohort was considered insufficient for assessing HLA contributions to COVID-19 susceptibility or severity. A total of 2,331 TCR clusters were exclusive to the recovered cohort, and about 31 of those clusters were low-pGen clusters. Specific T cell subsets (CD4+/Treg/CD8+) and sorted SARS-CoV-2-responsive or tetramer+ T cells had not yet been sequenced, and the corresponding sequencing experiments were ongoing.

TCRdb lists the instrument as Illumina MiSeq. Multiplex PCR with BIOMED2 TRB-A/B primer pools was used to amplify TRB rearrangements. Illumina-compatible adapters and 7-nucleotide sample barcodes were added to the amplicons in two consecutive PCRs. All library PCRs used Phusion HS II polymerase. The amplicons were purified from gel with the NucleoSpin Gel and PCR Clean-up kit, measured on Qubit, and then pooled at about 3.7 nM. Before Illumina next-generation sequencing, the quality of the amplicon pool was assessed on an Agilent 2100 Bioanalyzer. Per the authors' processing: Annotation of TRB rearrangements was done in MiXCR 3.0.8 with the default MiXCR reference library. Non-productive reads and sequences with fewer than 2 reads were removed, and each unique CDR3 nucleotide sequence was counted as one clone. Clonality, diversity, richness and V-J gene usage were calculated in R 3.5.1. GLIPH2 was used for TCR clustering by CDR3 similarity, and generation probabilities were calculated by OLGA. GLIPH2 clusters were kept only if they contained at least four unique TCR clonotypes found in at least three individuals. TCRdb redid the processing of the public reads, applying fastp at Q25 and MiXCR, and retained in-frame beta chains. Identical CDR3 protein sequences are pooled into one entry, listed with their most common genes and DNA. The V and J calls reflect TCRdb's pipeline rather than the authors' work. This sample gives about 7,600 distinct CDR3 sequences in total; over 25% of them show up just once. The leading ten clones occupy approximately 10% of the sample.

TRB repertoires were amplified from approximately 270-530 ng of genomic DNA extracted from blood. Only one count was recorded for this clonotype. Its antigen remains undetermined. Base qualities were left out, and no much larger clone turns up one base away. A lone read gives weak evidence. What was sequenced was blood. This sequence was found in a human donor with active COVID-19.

Read as DNA, the sequence is TGTGCCAGCAGCCGTCCTTCTGGGGCCCTCACCGGGGAGCTGTTTTTT. Translated, it reads CASSRPSGALTGELFF. Recombination joined TRBV14 with TRBJ2-2; D gene: possibly TRBD1, on 5 matching bases. V loses 4 bases of germline sequence and J loses 4 bases, and the interval between the two ends is 16 bases. CDR1 and CDR2, per the germline V gene, are SGHDN and FVKESK. There are 16 amino acids in the CDR3, from cysteine to phenylalanine inclusive. CDR3 DNA only is kept here, 48 bases in frame from base 1.